The entry that follows covers one TCR beta chain sequence. V trimming: 2 bases; J trimming: 5 bases; junction bases outside the gene matches: 5. Germline V gene lookup returns CDR1 LNHDA and CDR2 SQIVND (reference sequence). The CDR3 runs to 16 residues. The data are from a study of T cell changes during pregnancy in multiple sclerosis. Sequenced by immunoSEQ multiplex PCR; TCRdb stores in-frame clones only, minus some. The sample has 30,000 to 40,000 clones; about 89% are singletons. This specimen was CD4+ T cells from peripheral blood mononuclear cells, taken in the third trimester of pregnancy. The chain recombines TRBV19 with TRBJ2-2; 10 bases agree with TRBD2. The sequence was collected from a female donor in good health, enrolled as a control in a pregnancy study. The CDR3 protein is CASSILRLAGTGELFF. CDR3 sequence (DNA): TGTGCCAGTAGTATACTCCGACTAGCGGGTACCGGGGAGCTGTTTTTT.